The sequence of this T cell receptor beta chain was determined in a study of cytotoxic CD8 clonotypes in ibrutinib-treated CLL. Study-wide background: Partial responders about 24, complete 2; some twelve progressed and around 15 stayed in remission by median roughly 5.5 years. There were, on average, roughly 260,000 productive templates and some 90,000 productive rearrangements per sample.

Repertoires were generated with immunoSEQ multiplex PCR, while TCRdb's copy carries only in-frame clones and drops some. The table records roughly 52,000 clones, roughly 57% of them present only once. This CDR3 spans 15 amino acids. Per germline, CDR1 SEHNR and CDR2 FQNEAQ (reference sequence). With V trimmed by 5 bases and J by 7 bases, 6 bases remained unmatched. The source is a human donor with chronic lymphocytic leukemia. The V and J genes are TRBV7-9 and TRBJ2-7; 15 bases line up with TRBD2. The input for sequencing was PBMCs, taken after 12 months of ibrutinib treatment. The CDR3 sequence is CASSTGLAGGQEQYF. CDR3 coding DNA: TGTGCCAGCAGCACCGGACTAGCGGGAGGGCAAGAGCAGTACTTC. Variable domain in full (rest from reference TRBV7-9 and TRBJ2-7): DTGVSQNPRHKITKRGQNVTFRCDPISEHNRLYWYRQTLGQGPEFLTYFQNEAQLEKSRLLSDRFSAERPKGSFSTLEIQRTEQGDSAMYLCASSTGLAGGQEQYFGPGTRLTVT.